Listed below are T cell receptor beta chains from one sample, sequenced in a study of blood T cell repertoires in COVID-19. Profiling relied on immunoSEQ multiplex PCR, and the TCRdb table lists in-frame clones only, not all of them. The sample holds 150,000 to 200,000 clones, roughly three quarters seen once. The source material was PBMCs or T cells enriched from blood (not recorded which). These TCRs come from a man aged 55 to 70 who had been exposed to COVID-19. Each CDR3 is given without its conserved first and last residue. Fields, in order: V gene, J gene, CDR3 protein.

>TRBV7-2|TRBJ2-1
ASSLARGHNEQF
>TRBV5-4|TRBJ2-2
ASSLGSGNTGELF
>TRBV7-2|TRBJ2-1
ASSKSGSSYNEQF
>TRBV5-6|TRBJ2-4
ASSSGTGKNIQY
>TRBV5-3|TRBJ2-1
ARSLEIRQGSWEQF
>TRBV28|TRBJ2-7
ASSSGLAGSEQY
>TRBV11-3|TRBJ2-3
ACGPADTDTQY
>TRBV7-8|TRBJ1-1
ASRPSWGQWTEAF
>TRBV21-1|TRBJ1-5
ASSKGFRQRGDQPQH
>TRBV20-1|TRBJ2-7
SASSLLAGENEQY
>TRBV28|TRBJ1-1
ASSSTGGNTEAF
>TRBV15|TRBJ1-2
ATSRGGQGGNYGYT
>TRBV7-8|TRBJ2-2
ASSLVLALVNTGELF
>TRBV6-6|TRBJ1-1
ASSYSQGAITEAF
>TRBV6-1|TRBJ1-5
ASGEPGRGVSQPQH
>TRBV24-1|TRBJ2-5
ATSDSQETQY
>TRBV19|TRBJ1-3
ASTRTGPGNTIY
>TRBV6-5|TRBJ1-1
ALWGGYTEAF
>TRBV6-5|TRBJ2-1
ASNAMGLAYNEQF
>TRBV10-3|TRBJ1-1
AISDLSGGEAF
>TRBV9|TRBJ2-5
ASSPSARGGNQETQY
>TRBV6-2/TRBV6-3|TRBJ2-1
ASSYSLTGISYNEQF
>TRBV20-1|TRBJ1-5
SASAGQINQPQH
>TRBV9|TRBJ1-1
ASSVAKGAEAF
>TRBV14|TRBJ2-4
ASSQMTGGFGNIQY
>TRBV7-8|TRBJ1-4
ASSRAGGTNEKLF
>TRBV5-1|TRBJ2-7
ASSLSGYPYEQY
>TRBV6-2/TRBV6-3|TRBJ2-7
ASSYRTSVTYEQY
>TRBV11-2|TRBJ2-3
ASSFKTSADTQY
>TRBV10-3|TRBJ1-2
AISGRREVLDGYT
>TRBV6-5|TRBJ1-2
ASSRTGVGYT
>TRBV7-8|TRBJ2-2
ASSSRTSGLANTGELF
>TRBV6-5|TRBJ1-2
ASSFSQTGGYT
>TRBV19|TRBJ2-4
ASSTSTGAKNIQY
>TRBV10-3|TRBJ1-2
AISDPGQGGYGYT
>TRBV14|TRBJ1-2
ASSQGTVNYGYT
>TRBV24-1|TRBJ2-1
APISGSYNEQF
>TRBV27|TRBJ2-1
ASSSIIGSSYNEQF
>TRBV19|TRBJ2-7
ASSGTLAGYEQY
>TRBV9|TRBJ1-2
ASSGFRDRDYGYT